A selection of T cell receptor beta chains follows, all from one sample in a study of naive and memory T cell subsets. Via MiXCR, TCRdb re-called the UMI-ligation and nested PCR reads, giving one row per CDR3 protein. The table includes fewer than 40,000 distinct CDR3 sequences, about 14% detected once. Sequencing was carried out using effector memory CD4+ T cells from blood. All receptors derive from a human donor in good health. CDR3s include the opening cysteine and the closing phenylalanine or tryptophan. D genes are given only for firm matches. Size is stated for part of the rows, as once, few or many counts, or as a class when the clone is expanded.

v_gene: TRBV27
j_gene: TRBJ1-5
d_gene: TRBD1
abundance: few
CDR3aa: CASSLGTGNNQPQHF
CDR3nt: TGTGCCAGCAGTTTGGGGACAGGGAACAATCAGCCCCAGCATTTT

v_gene: TRBV29-1
j_gene: TRBJ2-5
d_gene: -
abundance: many
CDR3aa: CSVEGGAETQYF
CDR3nt: TGCAGCGTTGAGGGTGGAGCGGAGACCCAGTACTTC

v_gene: TRBV28
j_gene: TRBJ1-5
d_gene: -
abundance: few
CDR3aa: CASDDGSTGNQPQHF
CDR3nt: TGTGCCAGTGACGACGGATCCACCGGCAATCAGCCCCAGCATTTT

v_gene: TRBV4-2
j_gene: TRBJ2-1
d_gene: TRBD2
abundance: -
CDR3aa: CASSTQTSGNNEQFF
CDR3nt: TGTGCCAGCAGCACGCAGACTAGCGGTAACAATGAGCAGTTCTTC

v_gene: TRBV20-1
j_gene: TRBJ2-3
d_gene: -
abundance: many
CDR3aa: CSASGVGMNTQYF
CDR3nt: TGCAGTGCCAGTGGGGTAGGGATGAATACGCAGTATTTT

v_gene: TRBV7-2
j_gene: TRBJ2-1
d_gene: TRBD2
abundance: -
CDR3aa: CASSLAPSGTSYNEQFF
CDR3nt: TGTGCCAGCAGCTTAGCGCCTAGCGGAACCTCCTACAATGAGCAGTTCTTC

v_gene: TRBV3-1
j_gene: TRBJ2-7
d_gene: TRBD1
abundance: few
CDR3aa: CASSAVRDSIYEQYF
CDR3nt: TGTGCCAGCAGCGCCGTCCGGGACAGCATCTACGAGCAGTACTTC

v_gene: TRBV2
j_gene: TRBJ2-7
d_gene: -
abundance: few
CDR3aa: CASSEGWNEQYF
CDR3nt: TGTGCCAGCAGTGAAGGATGGAACGAGCAGTACTTC

v_gene: TRBV7-2
j_gene: TRBJ2-1
d_gene: TRBD2
abundance: few
CDR3aa: CASSTPSGRNEQFF
CDR3nt: TGTGCCAGCAGCACCCCTAGCGGGCGGAATGAGCAGTTCTTC

v_gene: TRBV5-6
j_gene: TRBJ1-5
d_gene: -
abundance: medium-sized
CDR3aa: CASSLERSNQPQHF
CDR3nt: TGTGCCAGCAGCTTGGAACGGAGCAATCAGCCCCAGCATTTT

v_gene: TRBV20-1
j_gene: TRBJ2-7
d_gene: TRBD2
abundance: many
CDR3aa: CSASAGTSGYEQYF
CDR3nt: TGCAGTGCCTCCGCCGGGACTAGCGGTTACGAGCAGTACTTC

v_gene: TRBV7-6
j_gene: TRBJ1-4
d_gene: -
abundance: few
CDR3aa: CASSAYPQGLWATNEKLFF
CDR3nt: TGTGCCAGCAGCGCGTACCCACAGGGATTGTGGGCAACTAATGAAAAACTGTTTTTT

v_gene: TRBV7-9
j_gene: TRBJ2-3
d_gene: -
abundance: -
CDR3aa: CASSLDSNTDTQYF
CDR3nt: TGTGCCAGCAGCTTAGACTCAAACACAGATACGCAGTATTTT

v_gene: TRBV7-3
j_gene: TRBJ2-1
d_gene: -
abundance: few
CDR3aa: CASSLTGSSYNEQFF
CDR3nt: TGTGCCAGCAGCTTAACGGGCAGCTCCTACAATGAGCAGTTCTTC

v_gene: TRBV20-1
j_gene: TRBJ2-4
d_gene: TRBD2
abundance: few
CDR3aa: CSARERGVTKNIQYF
CDR3nt: TGCAGTGCTAGAGAGCGGGGGGTTACCAAAAACATTCAGTACTTC

v_gene: TRBV20-1
j_gene: TRBJ2-7
d_gene: -
abundance: many
CDR3aa: CSAPNLASPAYEQYF
CDR3nt: TGCAGTGCTCCCAATCTAGCATCCCCAGCCTACGAGCAGTACTTC

v_gene: TRBV7-2
j_gene: TRBJ2-7
d_gene: -
abundance: many
CDR3aa: CASTRGTAGLEKYEQYF
CDR3nt: TGTGCCAGCACCCGGGGAACGGCGGGTCTAGAGAAATACGAGCAGTACTTC

v_gene: TRBV6-6
j_gene: TRBJ1-4
d_gene: TRBD1
abundance: few
CDR3aa: CASNQPGTGDEKLFF
CDR3nt: TGTGCCAGCAACCAACCGGGGACAGGGGATGAAAAACTGTTTTTT

v_gene: TRBV29-1
j_gene: TRBJ1-2
d_gene: -
abundance: -
CDR3aa: CSTMIVSHGYTF
CDR3nt: TGCAGCACTATGATCGTGAGCCATGGCTACACCTTC

v_gene: TRBV12-5
j_gene: TRBJ1-2
d_gene: -
abundance: few
CDR3aa: CASGLSMRFDGYTF
CDR3nt: TGTGCTAGTGGTTTGAGCATGAGGTTCGATGGCTACACCTTC

v_gene: TRBV3-1
j_gene: TRBJ2-2
d_gene: -
abundance: many
CDR3aa: CASRKNTGELFF
CDR3nt: TGTGCCAGCAGAAAGAACACCGGGGAGCTGTTTTTT

v_gene: TRBV3-1
j_gene: TRBJ2-1
d_gene: -
abundance: many
CDR3aa: CASSRLYNEQFF
CDR3nt: TGTGCCAGCAGCCGGCTTTACAATGAGCAGTTCTTC

v_gene: TRBV2
j_gene: TRBJ2-1
d_gene: -
abundance: -
CDR3aa: CASSTGGGYNEQFF
CDR3nt: TGTGCCAGCAGTACCGGTGGGGGCTACAATGAGCAGTTCTTC

v_gene: TRBV20-1
j_gene: TRBJ2-1
d_gene: TRBD2
abundance: medium-sized
CDR3aa: CSARDWLAGNNEQFF
CDR3nt: TGCAGTGCTAGAGATTGGCTAGCGGGAAACAATGAGCAGTTCTTC

v_gene: TRBV20-1
j_gene: TRBJ2-7
d_gene: -
abundance: large
CDR3aa: CSAGSGNKQYF
CDR3nt: TGCAGTGCTGGCTCAGGTAACAAGCAGTACTTC

v_gene: TRBV29-1
j_gene: TRBJ2-3
d_gene: TRBD2
abundance: -
CDR3aa: CSVGGLAGVGTDTQYF
CDR3nt: TGCAGCGTTGGCGGACTAGCGGGAGTGGGCACAGATACGCAGTATTTT

v_gene: TRBV6-2/TRBV6-3
j_gene: TRBJ2-7
d_gene: TRBD2
abundance: few
CDR3aa: CASSIGLVWEQYF
CDR3nt: TGTGCCAGCAGCATCGGACTAGTCTGGGAGCAGTACTTC

v_gene: TRBV12-3/TRBV12-4
j_gene: TRBJ2-3
d_gene: TRBD1
abundance: many
CDR3aa: CASRRQGQSTDTQYF
CDR3nt: TGTGCCAGCAGACGACAGGGCCAAAGCACAGATACGCAGTATTTT

v_gene: TRBV20-1
j_gene: TRBJ2-2
d_gene: TRBD2
abundance: few
CDR3aa: CSAFSGTRVYTGELFF
CDR3nt: TGCAGTGCTTTCTCCGGGACTAGGGTTTACACCGGGGAGCTGTTTTTT

v_gene: TRBV7-2
j_gene: TRBJ1-4
d_gene: -
abundance: -
CDR3aa: CASSPGGGEKLFF
CDR3nt: TGTGCCAGCAGCCCCGGAGGTGGAGAAAAACTGTTTTTT

v_gene: TRBV4-3
j_gene: TRBJ2-2
d_gene: TRBD2
abundance: -
CDR3aa: CASSQGEGLATGELFF
CDR3nt: TGCGCCAGCAGCCAAGGGGAGGGGCTAGCCACCGGGGAGCTGTTTTTT

v_gene: TRBV7-9
j_gene: TRBJ1-5
d_gene: -
abundance: many
CDR3aa: CASSLGPGFNQPQHF
CDR3nt: TGTGCCAGCAGCTTGGGTCCAGGGTTCAATCAGCCCCAGCATTTT

v_gene: TRBV28
j_gene: TRBJ2-4
d_gene: -
abundance: many
CDR3aa: CASSPSLEILAKNIQYF
CDR3nt: TGTGCCAGCAGTCCTTCACTTGAGATCCTAGCCAAAAACATTCAGTACTTC

v_gene: TRBV2
j_gene: TRBJ2-7
d_gene: -
abundance: few
CDR3aa: CASSEGAVLYEQYF
CDR3nt: TGTGCCAGCAGTGAGGGGGCGGTACTCTACGAGCAGTACTTC

v_gene: TRBV20-1
j_gene: TRBJ2-7
d_gene: TRBD2
abundance: few
CDR3aa: CSARRASGGYEQYF
CDR3nt: TGCAGTGCTAGACGAGCTAGCGGAGGGTACGAGCAGTACTTC

v_gene: TRBV20-1
j_gene: TRBJ2-7
d_gene: -
abundance: many
CDR3aa: CSATFGSPPSYEQYF
CDR3nt: TGCAGTGCCACCTTCGGAAGCCCCCCATCCTACGAGCAGTACTTC

v_gene: TRBV6-6
j_gene: TRBJ1-1
d_gene: -
abundance: many
CDR3aa: CASRTTDSYTEAFF
CDR3nt: TGTGCCAGCAGAACCACCGACAGCTACACTGAAGCTTTCTTT

v_gene: TRBV7-8
j_gene: TRBJ1-2
d_gene: -
abundance: -
CDR3aa: CASSLERPGFGAGYTF
CDR3nt: TGTGCCAGCAGCTTAGAGAGGCCAGGATTTGGGGCGGGCTACACCTTC

v_gene: TRBV2
j_gene: TRBJ2-7
d_gene: -
abundance: many
CDR3aa: CASSAPKAVLYEQYF
CDR3nt: TGTGCCAGCAGTGCGCCGAAGGCTGTTCTCTACGAGCAGTACTTC

v_gene: TRBV3-1
j_gene: TRBJ2-5
d_gene: TRBD2
abundance: -
CDR3aa: CASRASYSGIQETQYF
CDR3nt: TGTGCCAGCAGGGCCTCGTATAGCGGGATCCAAGAGACCCAGTACTTC

v_gene: TRBV5-1
j_gene: TRBJ2-2
d_gene: -
abundance: few
CDR3aa: CASSPTGNTGELFF
CDR3nt: TGCGCCAGCAGCCCGACAGGGAACACCGGGGAGCTGTTTTTT

v_gene: TRBV20-1
j_gene: TRBJ1-2
d_gene: -
abundance: -
CDR3aa: CSARDRSGYGYTF
CDR3nt: TGCAGTGCTAGAGACCGGTCTGGGTATGGCTACACCTTC

v_gene: TRBV7-8
j_gene: TRBJ1-5
d_gene: -
abundance: many
CDR3aa: CASSLEGAVNQPQHF
CDR3nt: TGTGCCAGCAGCTTAGAAGGGGCAGTCAATCAGCCCCAGCATTTT

v_gene: TRBV19
j_gene: TRBJ2-7
d_gene: TRBD1
abundance: few
CDR3aa: CASTDTGGASYEQYF
CDR3nt: TGTGCCAGTACAGATACAGGGGGCGCGTCCTACGAGCAGTACTTC

v_gene: TRBV19
j_gene: TRBJ2-3
d_gene: TRBD2
abundance: few
CDR3aa: CASSRTSGRSGGPDTQYF
CDR3nt: TGTGCCAGTAGTCGGACTAGCGGGAGGTCCGGCGGTCCAGATACGCAGTATTTT

v_gene: TRBV12-3/TRBV12-4
j_gene: TRBJ2-1
d_gene: -
abundance: many
CDR3aa: CASSPLRDEQFF
CDR3nt: TGTGCCAGCAGTCCCCTCCGCGATGAGCAGTTCTTC

v_gene: TRBV29-1
j_gene: TRBJ2-4
d_gene: -
abundance: -
CDR3aa: CSVELQGRNIQYF
CDR3nt: TGCAGCGTTGAACTACAGGGCCGAAACATTCAGTACTTC

v_gene: TRBV7-8
j_gene: TRBJ2-2
d_gene: TRBD2
abundance: many
CDR3aa: CASSRGRGGNTGELFF
CDR3nt: TGTGCCAGCAGCCGCGGGCGGGGGGGAAACACCGGGGAGCTGTTTTTT

v_gene: TRBV19
j_gene: TRBJ2-1
d_gene: TRBD2
abundance: few
CDR3aa: CASSRSRGGEQFF
CDR3nt: TGTGCCAGTAGCCGAAGTCGGGGGGGCGAGCAGTTCTTC

v_gene: TRBV11-2
j_gene: TRBJ2-1
d_gene: -
abundance: few
CDR3aa: CASSFRSSYNEQFF
CDR3nt: TGTGCCAGCAGCTTTCGAAGCTCCTACAATGAGCAGTTCTTC